Listed below are T cell receptor beta chains from one sample, sequenced in a study of T cell responses to AZD1222 COVID-19 vaccine. Data came from immunoSEQ multiplex PCR; TCRdb stores just in-frame clones and leaves some out. The table has 180,000 or so clones, just under 90% seen once; the top ten hold 3.5% to 4.5%. Material: peripheral blood, obtained 28 days after the second dose of the MenACWY control vaccine. These receptors originate from an adult who received the MenACWY meningococcal vaccine as a control. Both conserved end residues are part of each CDR3. Each record gives: J gene, D gene, clone size, V gene, CDR3 length, CDR3 protein, CDR3 DNA. A D gene is named only where the DNA matches it firmly. A row's size may be missing; if present it is once, few, many or a size class.

>TRBJ2-7|-|-|TRBV7-2|15
CASSLGYGSKYEQYF
TGTGCCAGCAGCTTAGGGTATGGGAGCAAGTACGAGCAGTACTTC
>TRBJ1-2|TRBD1|-|TRBV7-2|16
CASSVGQAHLNYGYTF
TGTGCCAGCAGCGTCGGACAGGCCCACCTTAACTATGGCTACACCTTC
>TRBJ2-7|-|once|TRBV6-2/TRBV6-3|18
CASSYLLTRTVSEYEQYF
TGTGCCAGCAGTTACCTCCTGACCCGGACAGTTTCCGAGTACGAGCAGTACTTC
>TRBJ2-5|-|-|TRBV7-2|15
CASSLALIRAETQYF
TGTGCCAGCAGCTTAGCGCTAATAAGGGCAGAGACCCAGTACTTC
>TRBJ1-2|-|-|TRBV27|13
CASSLQGRLGYTF
TGTGCCAGCAGTTTACAGGGAAGATTAGGCTACACCTTC
>TRBJ2-1|-|-|TRBV19|15
CASSIVAGFVNEQFF
TGTGCCAGTAGTATAGTGGCGGGATTTGTCAATGAGCAGTTCTTC
>TRBJ2-3|-|-|TRBV6-1|16
CASSELAGEGGDTQYF
TGTGCCAGCAGTGAATTGGCGGGAGAAGGGGGAGATACGCAGTATTTT
>TRBJ2-7|-|-|TRBV29-1|13
CSVEGRGMYEQYF
TGCAGCGTTGAAGGTCGGGGAATGTACGAGCAGTACTTC
>TRBJ2-1|-|-|TRBV9|11
CASSEGGEQFF
TGTGCCAGCAGCGAGGGGGGTGAGCAGTTCTTC
>TRBJ2-5|TRBD1|-|TRBV24-1|16
CATSDPGTGGLETQYF
TGTGCCACCAGTGATCCGGGGACAGGGGGTTTGGAGACCCAGTACTTC
>TRBJ1-1|-|-|TRBV5-1|14
CASSLVQGGTEAFF
TGCGCCAGCAGCTTGGTCCAGGGTGGAACTGAAGCTTTCTTT
>TRBJ1-5|-|-|TRBV19|14
CASSTRGSNQPQHF
TGTGCCAGTAGTACACGAGGGAGCAATCAGCCCCAGCATTTT
>TRBJ1-2|-|once|TRBV24-1|14
CATSDLGGQYGYTF
TGTGCCACCAGTGATTTGGGGGGCCAGTATGGCTACACCTTC
>TRBJ1-5|-|-|TRBV2|17
CASSELWRADSNQPQHF
TGTGCCAGCAGTGAGCTTTGGAGGGCTGATAGCAATCAGCCCCAGCATTTT
>TRBJ1-2|-|-|TRBV3-1/TRBV3-2|12
CASSQAGQPLAF
TGTGCCAGCAGCCAAGCGGGACAACCTCTTGCCTTC
>TRBJ1-4|-|-|TRBV5-1|17
CASSFRYIRGLNEKLFF
TGCGCCAGCAGCTTTCGGTATATTAGGGGCTTGAATGAAAAACTGTTTTTT
>TRBJ1-1|TRBD1|-|TRBV6-6|16
CASSYGRQGINTEAFF
TGTGCCAGCAGTTACGGGAGACAGGGGATTAACACTGAAGCTTTCTTT
>TRBJ1-3|TRBD1|-|TRBV10-3|18
CAISEQGAFSLSGNTIYF
TGTGCCATCAGTGAACAGGGGGCATTCTCTCTCTCTGGAAACACCATATATTTT
>TRBJ2-5|TRBD2|-|TRBV10-1|15
CASSVGLAGEETQYF
TGCGCCAGCAGTGTAGGACTAGCGGGAGAAGAGACCCAGTACTTC
>TRBJ2-3|-|-|TRBV18|15
CASSPPSGGTDTQYF
TGTGCCAGCTCACCACCGTCAGGAGGCACAGATACGCAGTATTTT
>TRBJ2-1|-|-|TRBV18|11
CASSPGGEQFF
TGTGCCAGCTCACCAGGGGGCGAGCAGTTCTTC
>TRBJ1-3|TRBD1|few|TRBV7-2|15
CASRTWDRGGNTIYF
TGTGCCAGCAGAACCTGGGACAGGGGTGGAAACACCATATATTTT
>TRBJ2-1|-|-|TRBV4-3|16
CASSQGSGVTYNEQFF
TGCGCCAGCAGCCAAGGGTCGGGAGTGACCTACAATGAGCAGTTCTTC
>TRBJ1-4|-|few|TRBV28|16
CASSLWTGAGGEKLFF
TGTGCCAGCAGTTTATGGACCGGGGCCGGGGGCGAAAAACTGTTTTTT
>TRBJ2-6|TRBD1|-|TRBV3-1/TRBV3-2|19
CASSQSQTGTGEGANVLTF
TGTGCCAGCAGCCAATCCCAGACCGGGACAGGGGAGGGGGCCAACGTCCTGACTTTC
>TRBJ1-2|-|-|TRBV27|15
CASGIFSGALYGYTF
TGTGCCAGCGGAATTTTTTCAGGGGCACTCTATGGCTACACCTTC
>TRBJ2-2|-|-|TRBV19|16
CASSIPGRPYTGELFF
TGTGCCAGTAGTATTCCAGGCAGGCCCTACACCGGGGAGCTGTTTTTT
>TRBJ2-7|TRBD1|-|TRBV27|18
CASSFSGQVYVGNYEQYF
TGTGCCAGCAGTTTTTCGGGACAGGTTTATGTTGGGAACTACGAGCAGTACTTC
>TRBJ2-7|TRBD2|-|TRBV7-9|15
CASKSRAGGTYEQYF
TGTGCCAGCAAGTCGAGAGCGGGAGGCACCTACGAGCAGTACTTC
>TRBJ2-7|TRBD2|-|TRBV25-1|12
CASRAGLAEQYF
TGTGCCAGCAGAGCGGGGTTGGCGGAGCAGTACTTC
>TRBJ1-2|TRBD1|-|TRBV28|13
CASSLEDRRGYTF
TGTGCCAGCAGTTTAGAGGACAGGAGGGGCTACACCTTC
>TRBJ1-1|-|-|TRBV5-6|15
CASSPDPVGGTEAFF
TGTGCCAGCAGCCCCGACCCAGTTGGAGGCACTGAAGCTTTCTTT
>TRBJ2-1|-|-|TRBV7-3|12
CASSLPGNEQFF
TGTGCCAGCAGCTTACCAGGGAATGAGCAGTTCTTC
>TRBJ1-5|-|-|TRBV16|15
CASSLQKLSNQPQHF
TGTGCCAGCAGCCTTCAGAAGCTATCAAATCAGCCCCAGCATTTT
>TRBJ1-6|-|-|TRBV27|15
CASSPDSRGNSPLHF
TGTGCCAGCAGTCCCGATAGCCGGGGCAATTCACCCCTCCACTTT
>TRBJ2-2|TRBD1|-|TRBV19|15
CASTTTGADTGELFF
TGTGCCAGTACTACTACAGGGGCGGACACCGGGGAGCTGTTTTTT